This TCR beta chain emerged from a study of T-cell reconstitution after alpha-beta-depleted transplantation in children. It was with unique molecular identifiers that the TCRbeta library was prepared. TCRdb independently ran MiXCR on the PCR reads; one entry per CDR3 protein. The sample contains about 980,000 distinct CDR3 sequences, around 30% of which appear only once. Germline V gives CDR1 SGHKS, CDR2 YYEKEE (reference sequence). V lost 4 bases, J lost 3 bases, and 11 bases lay in between. This CDR3 has 14 residues. The genes are TRBV5-5 and TRBJ1-3; a weak D match, TRBD1 (6 bases). The sample here was PBMCs, mostly from graft donor cells, taken 360 days after TCRalphabeta/CD19-depleted stem cell transplant. This clonotype was obtained from a boy under two years old who had a stem cell transplant for SCID, so the T cells may come from the graft donor. CDR3 region: CASSPTGFGNTIYF. The DNA of the CDR3 is TGTGCCAGCAGCCCTACAGGGTTTGGAAACACCATATATTTT.